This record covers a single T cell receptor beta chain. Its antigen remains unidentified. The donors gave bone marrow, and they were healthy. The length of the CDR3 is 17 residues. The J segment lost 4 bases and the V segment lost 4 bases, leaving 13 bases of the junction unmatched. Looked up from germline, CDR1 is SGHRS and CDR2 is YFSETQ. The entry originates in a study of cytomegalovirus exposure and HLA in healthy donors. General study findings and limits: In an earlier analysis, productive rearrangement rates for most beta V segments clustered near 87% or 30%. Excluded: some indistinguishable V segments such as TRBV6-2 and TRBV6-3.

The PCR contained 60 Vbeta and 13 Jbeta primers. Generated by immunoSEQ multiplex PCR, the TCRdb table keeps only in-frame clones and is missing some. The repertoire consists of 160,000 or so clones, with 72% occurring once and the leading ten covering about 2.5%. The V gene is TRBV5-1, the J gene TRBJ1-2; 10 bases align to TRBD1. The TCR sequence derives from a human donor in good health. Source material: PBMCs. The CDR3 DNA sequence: TGCGCCAGCAGCCCGTGGACAGGGGGACTCTCCGGCTATGGCTACACCTTC. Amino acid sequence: CASSPWTGGLSGYGYTF.